This T cell receptor beta chain was sequenced in a study of immune heterogeneity within non-small cell lung tumors (dated by TCRdb to 2017 to 2018). General notes on the study: By histology, the tumors included 10 to 11 non-squamous carcinomas, several squamous cell carcinomas and 1 tumor not otherwise specified. Whole-exome sequencing, RNA-seq and TCR beta repertoire sequencing were combined for multiple spatially distinct regions from each NSCLC tumor so that intratumoral immune heterogeneity could be examined. TCR repertoires were analyzed from around 57 tumor loci of approximately 14 patients, while transcriptome data covered only 40 or so loci from approximately twelve patients. Neoantigen binding to each patient's HLA alleles was predicted with netMHCpan-3.0 for mutant peptides of 8 to 11 amino acids.

Concerning this clonotype itself: Its antigen target is currently unknown. No quality values exist for individual bases; no much larger clone is one base distant.

For the TCR template, genomic DNA was extracted from bulk tumor tissue, and around 600 ng of gDNA was amplified for each sample. During surgery, several biopsies were collected from each primary tumor and placed as far from one another as possible within the tumor mass. The study cohort was described as untreated, and the patients were newly diagnosed NSCLC cases having curative surgery. The donor group was made up of roughly 16 newly diagnosed non-small cell lung cancer patients undergoing surgery with curative intent. Two independent pathologists reviewed the resected tumor masses. Only high-quality DNA and RNA samples were carried forward to sequencing. What the study reported, not specific to this receptor: High-frequency TCR beta clonotypes were largely distinct between individual patients. Within a patient, identical dominant CDR3B clonotypes were found to recur across loci, yet unique high-frequency clones were also harbored in different tumor locations. Local tumor mutational burden and local T-cell repertoire clonality had a statistically significant but moderate positive correlation (R about 0.3).

The TCR beta CDR3 region was amplified with a multiplex PCR system, in which a first round of approximately 11 cycles was run using 32 V-gene forward and 13 J-gene reverse primers. First-round PCR used a QIAGEN Multiplex PCR Kit, and primer sequences were filed in Chinese patent CN105087789A. Illumina universal primers were attached in a second round of PCR run with the Phusion High-Fidelity PCR Kit. TCR libraries were paired-end sequenced at 151 bp read length on the Illumina HiSeq X Ten platform. Concerning the study's data processing: Cutadapt removed reads without multiplex PCR primers, PEAR merged read pairs, and MiXCR with default settings called CDR3 regions. Repertoire diversity used Shannon entropy, and clonality was computed as one minus Shannon entropy divided by ln of productive unique sequence count. Clonotypes present at frequencies of at least 0.5% were defined as dominant or high-frequency T-cell clones. In-frame beta chains were kept once TCRdb had trimmed the public reads at Q25 with fastp and called clones with MiXCR. Each record represents a unique CDR3 protein, reported with the most common genes and DNA among its rows. The V and J calls, along with clone size, are taken from TCRdb and not from the paper's own processing. Present in this sample are some 10,000 distinct CDR3 sequences, 25% to 35% of which were seen just once. Of the sample, 7.5% to 10% is held by the ten largest clones.

CDR1 and CDR2 are drawn from the germline V gene (reference sequence): DFQATT, SNEGSKA. The CDR3 numbers 12 residues from cysteine through phenylalanine. Left in the record is the CDR3 DNA by itself, 36 bases read in frame from the first base. The clonotype originates from a woman aged 55-69 years with non-small cell lung cancer. The sequenced sample consisted of lung tumor tissue. The chain joins TRBV20-1 to TRBJ2-7; possibly the D gene is TRBD1, per 6 matching bases. TRBJ1-2 matches the DNA end more closely, so the J call is doubtful. The CDR3 is CSAAPLQGGYTF. The nucleotides read TGCAGTGCTGCTCCACTCCAGGGGGGCTACACCTTC.